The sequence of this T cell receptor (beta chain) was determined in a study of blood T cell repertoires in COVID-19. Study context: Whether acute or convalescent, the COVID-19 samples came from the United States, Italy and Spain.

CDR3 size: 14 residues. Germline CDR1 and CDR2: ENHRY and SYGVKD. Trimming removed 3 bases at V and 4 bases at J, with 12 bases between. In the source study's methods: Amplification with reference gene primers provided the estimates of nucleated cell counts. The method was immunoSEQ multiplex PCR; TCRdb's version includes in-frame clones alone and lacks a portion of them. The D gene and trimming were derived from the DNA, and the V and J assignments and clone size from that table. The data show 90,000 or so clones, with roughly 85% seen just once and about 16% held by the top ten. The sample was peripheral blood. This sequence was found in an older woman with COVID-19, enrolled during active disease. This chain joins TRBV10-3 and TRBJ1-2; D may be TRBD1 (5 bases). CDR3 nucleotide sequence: TGTGCCATCAGTGACTCGGACACTGGCTATGGCTACACCTTC. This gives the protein CAISDSDTGYGYTF.